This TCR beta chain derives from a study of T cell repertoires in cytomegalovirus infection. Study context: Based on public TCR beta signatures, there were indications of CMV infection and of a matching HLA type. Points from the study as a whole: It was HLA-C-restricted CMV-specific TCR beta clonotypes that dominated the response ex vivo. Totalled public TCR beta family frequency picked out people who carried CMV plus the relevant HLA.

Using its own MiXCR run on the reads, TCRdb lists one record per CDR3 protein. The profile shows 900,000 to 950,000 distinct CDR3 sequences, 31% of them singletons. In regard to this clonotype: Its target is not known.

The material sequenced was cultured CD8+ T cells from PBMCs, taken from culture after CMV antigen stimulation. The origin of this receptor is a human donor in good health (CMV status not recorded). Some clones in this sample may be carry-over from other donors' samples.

CDR3 loop: CASSETAQAFF. The DNA for the CDR3 is TGTGCCAGCAGTGAGACAGCTCAAGCTTTCTTT. The chain is built from TRBV6-6 and TRBJ1-1; TRBD1 is a possible D gene (5 bases). Germline V gene lookup returns CDR1 MNHNY and CDR2 SVGAGI (reference sequence). The CDR3 is 11 residues long. V was shortened by 5 bases and J by 9 bases, with 10 bases between the two germline ends.